The rows below give T cell receptor beta chains drawn from one sample of a study of cytomegalovirus exposure and HLA in healthy donors. Data came from immunoSEQ multiplex PCR; TCRdb stores just in-frame clones and leaves some out. This sample carries around 92,000 clones, roughly 74% of them seen once, and the ten largest clones take 13% to 15%. Source material: PBMCs. Every receptor here comes from a woman in her seventies in good health and CMV-seropositive. Both conserved end residues are part of each CDR3. The D gene is left open where the match is weak. Rows may omit the clone size; those that give it use once, few, many or a size class.

>NA|TRBJ2-7|TRBV4-1|TRBD1
CASSRTGQGISYEQYF
TGCGCCAGCAGCCGCACCGGACAGGGGATCTCCTACGAGCAGTACTTC
>NA|TRBJ1-2|TRBV28|NA
CASSRGVYGYTF
TGTGCCAGCAGCCGAGGTGTATATGGCTACACCTTC
>NA|TRBJ1-2|TRBV11-1|TRBD1
CASSPGTGTNYGYTF
TGTGCCAGCAGCCCCGGGACAGGGACTAACTATGGCTACACCTTC
>NA|TRBJ2-5|TRBV7-2|TRBD2
CASSLGQRGQETQYF
TGTGCCAGCAGCTTAGGCCAGCGGGGCCAAGAGACCCAGTACTTC
>NA|TRBJ2-7|TRBV5-8|TRBD1
CASKPGDSSYEQYF
TGTGCCAGCAAACCTGGGGACAGTTCCTACGAGCAGTACTTC
>NA|TRBJ1-3|TRBV6-6|TRBD1
CATGGAVGNTIYF
TGTGCAACAGGGGGCGCGGTTGGAAACACCATATATTTT
>few|TRBJ1-4|TRBV5-4|NA
CASSLAPGMGEKLFF
TGTGCCAGCAGCCTTGCCCCCGGGATGGGCGAAAAACTGTTTTTT
>once|TRBJ2-1|TRBV5-4|NA
CASSLTDFYNEQFF
TGTGCCAGCAGCCTGACGGACTTCTACAATGAGCAGTTCTTC
>NA|TRBJ1-6|TRBV7-2|NA
CASSLGGRKNSPLHF
TGTGCCAGCAGCTTAGGCGGCAGAAAGAATTCACCCCTCCACTTT
>NA|TRBJ2-7|TRBV5-1|TRBD1
CASSWGPTGDEQYF
TGCGCCAGCAGCTGGGGACCCACAGGGGACGAGCAGTACTTC
>NA|TRBJ1-6|TRBV4-1|NA
CASSQDRARSSNSPLHF
TGCGCCAGCAGCCAAGACAGGGCCCGAAGTTCTAATTCACCCCTCCACTTT
>many|TRBJ2-2|TRBV19|TRBD1
CASSPTGDSGELFF
TGTGCCAGTAGTCCCACAGGGGATTCCGGGGAGCTGTTTTTT
>once|TRBJ2-3|TRBV27|TRBD2
CASSPSGRTPDTQYF
TGTGCCAGCAGCCCTAGCGGGAGGACCCCAGATACGCAGTATTTT
>NA|TRBJ1-2|TRBV27|NA
CASSRLSAWGYTF
TGTGCCAGCAGTCGATTAAGCGCGTGGGGCTACACCTTC
>NA|TRBJ1-4|TRBV19|NA
CASSIGSVRGPREKLFF
TGTGCCAGTAGTATAGGGTCGGTGCGGGGGCCCAGGGAAAAACTGTTTTTT
>NA|TRBJ2-7|TRBV28|NA
CASSARGGGPYEQYF
TGTGCCAGCAGTGCCAGAGGGGGGGGCCCCTACGAGCAGTACTTC
>NA|TRBJ2-7|TRBV2|TRBD1
CASRTGEHEQYF
TGTGCCAGCCGAACAGGGGAACACGAGCAGTACTTC
>NA|TRBJ2-3|TRBV18|NA
CASSPMDTSSTDTQYF
TGTGCCAGCTCACCAATGGACACCTCTAGCACAGATACGCAGTATTTT
>NA|TRBJ2-1|TRBV30|TRBD2
CAYQRGFQFF
TGTGCCTACCAGCGGGGGTTTCAGTTCTTC
>NA|TRBJ2-1|TRBV6-4|TRBD2
CASSDSASGMVNEQFF
TGTGCCAGCAGTGACTCTGCTAGCGGGATGGTCAATGAGCAGTTCTTC
>NA|TRBJ2-7|TRBV6-5|NA
CASSLTRTTYEQYF
TGTGCCAGCAGTTTAACCAGAACTACCTACGAGCAGTACTTC
>few|TRBJ1-1|TRBV29-1|TRBD1
CSALDRRGTEAFF
TGCAGCGCCCTGGACAGGAGAGGAACTGAAGCTTTCTTT
>NA|TRBJ2-2|TRBV30|TRBD2
CAWKVLAGYEHRGSVTGELFF
TGTGCCTGGAAGGTACTAGCGGGCTACGAACACCGGGGCTCCGTGACCGGGGAGCTGTTTTTT
>few|TRBJ1-2|TRBV27|TRBD1
CASSFTGALYGYTF
TGTGCCAGCAGTTTTACAGGGGCTCTCTATGGCTACACCTTC
>once|TRBJ1-2|TRBV2|NA
CASSRTALLGYTF
TGTGCCAGCAGTCGGACTGCGCTTTTGGGCTACACCTTC
>NA|TRBJ2-1|TRBV7-6|TRBD1
CASSLEPTGGGRKFF
TGTGCCAGCAGCTTAGAGCCGACAGGGGGCGGCCGAAAGTTCTTC
>NA|TRBJ2-3|TRBV28|NA
CASSRGHSTDTQYF
TGTGCCAGCAGCAGGGGACATTCCACAGATACGCAGTATTTT
>few|TRBJ2-2|TRBV5-6|NA
CASSLDVAGGELFF
TGTGCCAGCAGCCTGGACGTGGCGGGCGGGGAGCTGTTTTTT
>NA|TRBJ1-4|TRBV7-2|TRBD1
CASSQDRGFNEKLFF
TGTGCCAGCAGCCAGGACAGGGGGTTTAATGAAAAACTGTTTTTT
>NA|TRBJ1-3|TRBV5-1|NA
CASSSGHSGNTIYF
TGCGCCAGCAGCTCAGGACACTCTGGAAACACCATATATTTT
>NA|TRBJ2-5|TRBV14|TRBD1
CASSQGGGSETQYF
TGTGCCAGCAGCCAAGGAGGGGGCAGTGAGACCCAGTACTTC
>NA|TRBJ1-4|TRBV6-1|NA
CASSVDSLRSRELFF
TGTGCCAGCAGTGTGGACAGCTTAAGGTCCAGGGAACTGTTTTTT
>NA|TRBJ2-7|TRBV27|NA
CASSPQIAYEQYF
TGTGCCAGCAGTCCCCAAATAGCCTACGAGCAGTACTTC
>NA|TRBJ1-1|TRBV4-1|TRBD1
CASSQGRGWNTEAFF
TGCGCCAGCAGCCAAGGCAGGGGGTGGAACACTGAAGCTTTCTTT
>NA|TRBJ2-7|TRBV5-5|TRBD2
CASSLVAGGEQYF
TGTGCCAGCAGCCTGGTGGCGGGGGGAGAGCAGTACTTC
>NA|TRBJ2-3|TRBV28|NA
CASSLLDGTSTDTQYF
TGTGCCAGCAGTTTACTGGACGGGACTAGCACAGATACGCAGTATTTT
>NA|TRBJ2-1|TRBV5-4|TRBD2
CASSPGWSGRSSYNEQFF
TGTGCCAGCAGCCCTGGGTGGAGCGGGAGAAGCTCCTACAATGAGCAGTTCTTC
>NA|TRBJ2-2|TRBV5-1|TRBD2
CASSPLGTSGIGTGELFF
TGCGCCAGCAGTCCATTAGGGACTAGCGGGATCGGGACCGGGGAGCTGTTTTTT
>NA|TRBJ2-2|TRBV10-2|NA
CASTTGGAMAGELFF
TGCGCCAGCACCACAGGGGGGGCGATGGCCGGGGAGCTGTTTTTT
>NA|TRBJ2-7|TRBV18|TRBD1
CASSPTTGSGSYEQYF
TGTGCCAGCTCACCGACGACAGGGAGTGGATCCTACGAGCAGTACTTC
>NA|TRBJ2-5|TRBV5-4|NA
CASSSGQGGGQGTQYF
TGTGCCAGCAGCTCAGGACAGGGAGGGGGTCAGGGGACCCAGTACTTC
>NA|TRBJ1-3|TRBV5-1|NA
CASSFLPLSSGNTIYF
TGCGCCAGCAGCTTTTTGCCACTGAGCTCTGGAAACACCATATATTTT
>NA|TRBJ2-7|TRBV11-2|NA
CASSLDGGRYEQYF
TGTGCCAGCAGCTTAGACGGAGGGCGGTACGAGCAGTACTTC
>NA|TRBJ2-1|TRBV29-1|TRBD2
CSVEGVMAGGVLLRNEQFF
TGCAGCGTTGAGGGTGTCATGGCGGGAGGGGTTTTGTTGAGGAATGAGCAGTTCTTC
>NA|TRBJ2-7|TRBV28|TRBD2
CASSLGAGVSYEQYF
TGTGCCAGCAGTCTGGGAGCGGGGGTATCCTACGAGCAGTACTTC
>few|TRBJ2-7|TRBV7-9|TRBD2
CASSRGAAGATKRVF
TGTGCCAGCAGCAGGGGTGCGGCGGGAGCGACCAAGCGTGTCTTC
>few|TRBJ2-5|TRBV9|NA
CASSAGVQETQYF
TGTGCCAGCAGCGCCGGGGTTCAAGAGACCCAGTACTTC
>NA|TRBJ2-1|TRBV11-3|TRBD2
CASSQGGLAGAPYNEQFF
TGTGCCAGCAGCCAAGGGGGGCTAGCGGGGGCACCCTACAATGAGCAGTTCTTC